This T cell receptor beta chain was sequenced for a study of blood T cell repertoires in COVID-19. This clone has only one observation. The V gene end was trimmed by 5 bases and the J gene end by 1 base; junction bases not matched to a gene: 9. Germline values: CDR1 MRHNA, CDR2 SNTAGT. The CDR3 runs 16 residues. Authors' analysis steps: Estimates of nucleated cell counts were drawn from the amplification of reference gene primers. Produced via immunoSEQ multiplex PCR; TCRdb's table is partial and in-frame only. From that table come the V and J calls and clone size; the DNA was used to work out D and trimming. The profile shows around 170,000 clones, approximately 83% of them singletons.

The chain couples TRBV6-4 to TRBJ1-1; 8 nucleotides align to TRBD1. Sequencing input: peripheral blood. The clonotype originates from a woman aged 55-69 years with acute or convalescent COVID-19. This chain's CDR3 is CASSPFATGENTEAFF. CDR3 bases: TGTGCCAGCAGTCCGTTTGCGACAGGGGAGAACACTGAAGCTTTCTTT.